This T cell receptor beta chain stems from a study of shared clonotypes between healthy human individuals. Overall study findings and caveats: Sampling was confined to blood; repertoires within tissues likely differ. The represented genetic and exposure-history diversity was limited by the small number of donors.

CDR3 size: 14 residues. Germline CDR1 reads SGHNT; CDR2 reads YYREEE (reference sequence). Trimming took off 5 bases at V and 3 bases at J, with 11 bases between the two ends. Data came from immunoSEQ multiplex PCR; TCRdb stores just in-frame clones and leaves some out. The sample lists some 2,400,000 clones, approximately 94% occurring once. From CD4+ cells came CD45RA+ naive and CD45RA-negative memory subsets. In this sample, this clone turned up once. The antigen is not known. The chain recombines TRBV5-4 with TRBJ2-2; D call uncertain. The sequence came from a man younger than 35 in good health. The sample comprised naive CD4+ T cells sorted from blood. Subset: CD45RA+ positively selected. CDR3 residues: CASSPRSDTGELFF. CDR3 DNA: TGTGCCAGCAGTCCCCGGTCGGACACCGGGGAGCTGTTTTTT.